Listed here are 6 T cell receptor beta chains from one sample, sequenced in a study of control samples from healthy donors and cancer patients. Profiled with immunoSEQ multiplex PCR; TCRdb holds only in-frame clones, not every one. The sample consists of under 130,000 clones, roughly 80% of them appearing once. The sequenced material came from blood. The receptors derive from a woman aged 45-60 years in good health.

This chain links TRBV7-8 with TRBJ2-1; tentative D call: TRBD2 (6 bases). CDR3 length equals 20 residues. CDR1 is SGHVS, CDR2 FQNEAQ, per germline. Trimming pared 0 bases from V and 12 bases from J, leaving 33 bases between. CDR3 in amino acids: CASSLAFQSQFGGETYWQFF. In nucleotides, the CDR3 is TGTGCCAGCAGCTTAGCGTTCCAGAGTCAGTTTGGCGGGGAGACGTACTGGCAGTTCTTC.

CDR3 residues: CASTRASGSYEQYF. CDR3 sequence (DNA): TGTGCCAGCACACGGGCTAGCGGATCCTACGAGCAGTACTTC. The rearrangement joins TRBV27 to TRBJ2-7, with 7 bases lining up with TRBD2. Germline CDR1 and CDR2: MNHEY and SMNVEV (reference sequence). The CDR3 length is 14 residues. J gave up 1 base and V 7 bases, and 7 bases lay outside the gene matches.

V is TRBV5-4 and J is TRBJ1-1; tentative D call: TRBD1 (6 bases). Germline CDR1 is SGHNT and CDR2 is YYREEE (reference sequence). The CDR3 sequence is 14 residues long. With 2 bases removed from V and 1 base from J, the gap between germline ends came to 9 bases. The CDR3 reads CASSFDRQNTEAFF. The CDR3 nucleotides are TGTGCCAGCAGCTTTGACAGGCAGAACACTGAAGCTTTCTTT.

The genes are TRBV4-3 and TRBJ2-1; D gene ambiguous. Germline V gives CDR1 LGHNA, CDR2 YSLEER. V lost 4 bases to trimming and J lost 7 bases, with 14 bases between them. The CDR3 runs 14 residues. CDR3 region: CASSRGDGANEQFF. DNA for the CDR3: TGCGCCAGCAGCCGCGGAGATGGTGCGAATGAGCAGTTCTTC.

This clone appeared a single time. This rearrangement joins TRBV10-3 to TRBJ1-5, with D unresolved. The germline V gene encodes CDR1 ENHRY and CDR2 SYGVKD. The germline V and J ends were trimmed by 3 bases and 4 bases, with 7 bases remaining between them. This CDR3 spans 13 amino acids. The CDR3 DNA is TGTGCCATCAGTGAAGAGGAAAATCAGCCCCAGCATTTT. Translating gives CAISEEENQPQHF.

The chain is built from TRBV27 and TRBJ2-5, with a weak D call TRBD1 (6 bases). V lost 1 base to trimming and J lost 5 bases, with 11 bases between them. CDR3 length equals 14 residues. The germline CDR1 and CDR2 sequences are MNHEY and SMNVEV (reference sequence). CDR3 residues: CASSLWGQLETQYF. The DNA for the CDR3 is TGTGCCAGCAGTTTATGGGGGCAATTGGAGACCCAGTACTTC.